The sequence of this TCR beta chain was determined in a study of tumor and adjacent non-tumor tissue in lung cancer. Concerning this clonotype itself: Its antigen remains unknown.

Overall study findings and caveats: Normal lung showed higher cumulative top 100 clone frequency than tumor.

CDR3 length equals 13 residues. Germline V gene lookup returns CDR1 SQVTM and CDR2 ANQGSEA. V was shortened by 1 base and J by 5 bases, with 10 bases between the two germline ends. RNA was extracted from bulk tissue without any cell sorting. More than 3 cm separated this lung sample from the edge of the tumor. Three rounds of nested PCR, following a modified ARM-PCR protocol, produced the TCRbeta library. Each CDR3 protein is one row after TCRdb ran MiXCR on the multiplex PCR reads. The table has 98,000 or so distinct CDR3 sequences, 80% seen once. The TCR was taken from a man aged 60-69 years with small cell lung cancer. This chain uses TRBV29-1 with TRBJ2-3; D ambiguous. Material for sequencing was distant non-tumor lung tissue. This CDR3 is CSVEAWAEDTQYF. CDR3 bases: TGCAGCGTTGAAGCCTGGGCAGAAGATACGCAGTATTTT.